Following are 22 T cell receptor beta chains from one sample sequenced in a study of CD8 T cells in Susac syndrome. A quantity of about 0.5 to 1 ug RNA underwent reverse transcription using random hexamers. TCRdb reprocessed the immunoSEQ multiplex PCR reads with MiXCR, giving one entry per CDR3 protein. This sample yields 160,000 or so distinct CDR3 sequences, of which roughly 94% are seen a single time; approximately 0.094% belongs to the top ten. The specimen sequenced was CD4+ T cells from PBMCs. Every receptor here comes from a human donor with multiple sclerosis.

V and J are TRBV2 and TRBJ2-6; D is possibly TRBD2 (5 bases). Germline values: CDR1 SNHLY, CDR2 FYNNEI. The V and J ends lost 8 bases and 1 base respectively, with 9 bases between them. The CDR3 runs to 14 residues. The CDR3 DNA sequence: TGTGCCAGCGAACGAGGGTCTGGGGCCAACGTCCTGACTTTC. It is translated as CASERGSGANVLTF. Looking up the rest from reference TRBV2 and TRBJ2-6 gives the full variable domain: EPEVTQTPSHQVTQMGQEVILRCVPISNHLYFYWYRQILGQKVEFLVSFYNNEISEKSEIFDDQFSVERPDGSNFTLKIRSTKLEDSAMYFCASERGSGANVLTFGAGSRLTVL.

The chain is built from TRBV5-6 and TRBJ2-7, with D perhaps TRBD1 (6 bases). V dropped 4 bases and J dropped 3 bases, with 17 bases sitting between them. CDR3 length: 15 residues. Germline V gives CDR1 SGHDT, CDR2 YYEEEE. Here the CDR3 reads CASSRFPKDSYEQYF. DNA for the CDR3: TGTGCCAGCAGCCGATTCCCCAAGGACAGCTACGAGCAGTACTTC. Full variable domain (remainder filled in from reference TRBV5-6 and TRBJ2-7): DAGVTQSPTHLIKTRGQQVTLRCSPKSGHDTVSWYQQALGQGPQFIFQYYEEEERQRGNFPDRFSGHQFPNYSSELNVNALLLGDSALYLCASSRFPKDSYEQYFGPGTRLTVT.

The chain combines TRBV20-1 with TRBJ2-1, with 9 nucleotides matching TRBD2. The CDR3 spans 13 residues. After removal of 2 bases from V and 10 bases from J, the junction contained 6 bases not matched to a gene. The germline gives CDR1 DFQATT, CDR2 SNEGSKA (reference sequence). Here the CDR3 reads CSARLAGLEEQFF. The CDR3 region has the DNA TGCAGTGCTAGACTAGCGGGACTAGAGGAGCAGTTCTTC.

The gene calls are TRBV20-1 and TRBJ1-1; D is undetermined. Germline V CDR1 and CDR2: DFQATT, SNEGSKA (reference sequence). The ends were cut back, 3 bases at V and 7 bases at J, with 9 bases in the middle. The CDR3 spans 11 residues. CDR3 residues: CSASPQDEAFF. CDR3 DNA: TGCAGTGCTAGTCCCCAGGATGAAGCTTTCTTT.

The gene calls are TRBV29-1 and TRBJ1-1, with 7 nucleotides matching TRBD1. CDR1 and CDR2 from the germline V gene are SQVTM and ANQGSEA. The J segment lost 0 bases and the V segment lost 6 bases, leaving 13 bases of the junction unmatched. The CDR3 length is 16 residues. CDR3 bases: TGCAGCGTCCAAAAACAGGGGACTCCAATGAACACTGAAGCTTTCTTT. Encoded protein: CSVQKQGTPMNTEAFF.

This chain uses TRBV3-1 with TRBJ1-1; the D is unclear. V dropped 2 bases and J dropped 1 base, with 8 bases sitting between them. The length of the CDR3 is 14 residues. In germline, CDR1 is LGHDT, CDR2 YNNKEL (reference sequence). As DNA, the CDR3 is TGTGCCAGCAGCCAATGGGGTTCGAACACTGAAGCTTTCTTT. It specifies CASSQWGSNTEAFF. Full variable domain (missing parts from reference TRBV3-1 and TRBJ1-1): DTAVSQTPKYLVTQMGNDKSIKCEQNLGHDTMYWYKQDSKKFLKIMFSYNNKELIINETVPNRFSPKSPDKAHLNLHINSLELGDSAVYFCASSQWGSNTEAFFGQGTRLTVV.

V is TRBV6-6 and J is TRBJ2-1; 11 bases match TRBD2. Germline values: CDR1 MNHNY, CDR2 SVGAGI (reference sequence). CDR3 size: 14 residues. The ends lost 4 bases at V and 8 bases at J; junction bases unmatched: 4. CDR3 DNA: TGTGCCAGCAGTTTTGGGACTAGCGGCGATGAGCAGTTCTTC. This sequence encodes CASSFGTSGDEQFF.

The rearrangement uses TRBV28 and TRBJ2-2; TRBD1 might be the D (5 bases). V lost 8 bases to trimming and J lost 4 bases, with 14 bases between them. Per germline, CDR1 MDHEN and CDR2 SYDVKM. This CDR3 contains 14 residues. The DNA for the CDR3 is TGTGCCAGCGGGGCATTGTGGACCACCGGGGAGCTGTTTTTT. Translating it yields CASGALWTTGELFF.

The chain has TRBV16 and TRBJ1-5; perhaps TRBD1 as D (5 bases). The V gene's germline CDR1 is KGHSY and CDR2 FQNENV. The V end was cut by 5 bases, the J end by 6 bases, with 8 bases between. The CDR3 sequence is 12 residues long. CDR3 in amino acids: CASSGASQPQHF. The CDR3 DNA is TGTGCCAGCAGCGGGGCGAGTCAGCCCCAGCATTTT.

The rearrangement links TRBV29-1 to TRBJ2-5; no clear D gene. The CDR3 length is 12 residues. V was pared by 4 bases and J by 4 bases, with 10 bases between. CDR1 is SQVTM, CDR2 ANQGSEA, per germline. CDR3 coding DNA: TGCAGCGTTGGTAGGGTGGGAGAGACCCAGTACTTC. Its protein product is CSVGRVGETQYF.

The CDR3 here is CASSVEGQGGGNTQYF. The CDR3 nucleotides are TGTGCCAGCAGCGTAGAGGGACAGGGTGGGGGGAATACGCAGTATTTT. The genes are TRBV9 and TRBJ2-3, with TRBD1 identical over 9 bases. Unmatched junction bases numbered 9, after V lost 0 bases and J lost 7 bases. Per germline, CDR1 SGDLS and CDR2 YYNGEE. The CDR3 is 16 residues long.

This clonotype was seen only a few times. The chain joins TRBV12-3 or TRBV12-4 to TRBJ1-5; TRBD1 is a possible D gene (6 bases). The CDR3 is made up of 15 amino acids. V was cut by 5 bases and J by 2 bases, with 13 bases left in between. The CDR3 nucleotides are TGTGCCAGCAGTCCGGACAGTTTGGGCAATCAGCCCCAGCATTTT. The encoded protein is CASSPDSLGNQPQHF.

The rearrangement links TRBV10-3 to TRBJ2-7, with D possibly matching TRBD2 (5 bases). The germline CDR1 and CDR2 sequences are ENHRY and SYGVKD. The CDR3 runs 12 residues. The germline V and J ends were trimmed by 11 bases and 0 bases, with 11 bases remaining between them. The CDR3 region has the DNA TGTGCCGTGAGGGCGGGCTCCTACGAGCAGTACTTC. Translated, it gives CAVRAGSYEQYF.

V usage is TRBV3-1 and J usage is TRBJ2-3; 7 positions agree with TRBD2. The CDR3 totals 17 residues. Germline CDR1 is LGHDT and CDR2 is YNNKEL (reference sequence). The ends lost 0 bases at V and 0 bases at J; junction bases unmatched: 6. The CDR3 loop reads CASSQEVQRESTDTQYF. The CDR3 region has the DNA TGTGCCAGCAGCCAAGAGGTCCAGCGGGAAAGCACAGATACGCAGTATTTT.

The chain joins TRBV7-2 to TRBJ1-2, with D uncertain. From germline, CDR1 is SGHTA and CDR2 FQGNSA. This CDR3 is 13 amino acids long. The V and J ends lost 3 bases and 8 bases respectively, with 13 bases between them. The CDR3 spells CASSLYEGSGYTF. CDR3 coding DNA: TGTGCCAGCAGCTTGTATGAGGGAAGCGGCTACACCTTC.

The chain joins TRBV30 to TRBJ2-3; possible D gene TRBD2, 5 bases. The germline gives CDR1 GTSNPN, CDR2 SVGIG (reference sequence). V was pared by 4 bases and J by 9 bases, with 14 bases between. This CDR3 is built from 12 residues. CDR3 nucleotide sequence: TGTGCCTGGATGACGGGAAGTCACACGCAGTATTTT. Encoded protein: CAWMTGSHTQYF.

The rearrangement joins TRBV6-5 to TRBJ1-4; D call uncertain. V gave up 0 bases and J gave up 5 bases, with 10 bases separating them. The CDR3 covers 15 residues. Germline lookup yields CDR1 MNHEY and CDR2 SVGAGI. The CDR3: CASSYSKGWNEKLFF. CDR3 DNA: TGTGCCAGCAGTTACTCGAAAGGCTGGAATGAAAAACTGTTTTTT.

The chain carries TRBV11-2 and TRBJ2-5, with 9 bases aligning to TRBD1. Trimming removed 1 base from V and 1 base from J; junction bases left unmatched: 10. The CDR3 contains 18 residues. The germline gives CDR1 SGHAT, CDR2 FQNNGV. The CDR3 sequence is CASSLVAAGTGIQETQYF. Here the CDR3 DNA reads TGTGCCAGCAGCTTAGTAGCCGCCGGGACAGGGATCCAAGAGACCCAGTACTTC.

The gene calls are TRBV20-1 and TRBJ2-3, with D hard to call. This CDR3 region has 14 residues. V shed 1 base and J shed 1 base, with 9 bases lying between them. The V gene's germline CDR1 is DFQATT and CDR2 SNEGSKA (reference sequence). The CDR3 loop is CSARGQLGTDTQYF. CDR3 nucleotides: TGCAGTGCTAGAGGACAATTGGGCACAGATACGCAGTATTTT.

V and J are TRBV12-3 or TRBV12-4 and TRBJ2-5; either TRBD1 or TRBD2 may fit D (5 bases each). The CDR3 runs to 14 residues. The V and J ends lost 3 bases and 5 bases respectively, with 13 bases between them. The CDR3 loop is CASSFRGAEETQYF. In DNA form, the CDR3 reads TGTGCCAGCAGTTTTAGAGGGGCTGAGGAGACCCAGTACTTC.

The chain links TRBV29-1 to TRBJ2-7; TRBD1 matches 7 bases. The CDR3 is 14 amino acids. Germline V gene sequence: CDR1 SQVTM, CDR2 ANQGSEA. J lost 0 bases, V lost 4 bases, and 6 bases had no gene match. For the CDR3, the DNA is TGCAGCGTTGGACAGGGCCTGAGCTCCTACGAGCAGTACTTC. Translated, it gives CSVGQGLSSYEQYF.

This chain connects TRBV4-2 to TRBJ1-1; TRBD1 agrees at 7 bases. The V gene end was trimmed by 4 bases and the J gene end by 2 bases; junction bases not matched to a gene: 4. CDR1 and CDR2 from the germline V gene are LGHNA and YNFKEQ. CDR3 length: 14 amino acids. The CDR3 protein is CASSRTGDNTEAFF. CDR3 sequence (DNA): TGTGCCAGCAGCCGAACAGGGGACAACACTGAAGCTTTCTTT.